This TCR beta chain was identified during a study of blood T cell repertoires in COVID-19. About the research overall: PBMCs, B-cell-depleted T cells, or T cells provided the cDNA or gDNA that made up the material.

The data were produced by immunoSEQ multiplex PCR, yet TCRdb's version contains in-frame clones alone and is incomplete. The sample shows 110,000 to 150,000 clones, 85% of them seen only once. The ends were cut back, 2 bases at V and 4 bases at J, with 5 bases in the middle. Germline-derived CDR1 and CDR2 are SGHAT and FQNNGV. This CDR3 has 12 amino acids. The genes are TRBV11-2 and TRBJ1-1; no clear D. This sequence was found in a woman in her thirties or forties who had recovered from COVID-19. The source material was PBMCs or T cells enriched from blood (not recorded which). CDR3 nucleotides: TGTGCCAGCAGCTTAACGGGCACTGAAGCTTTCTTT. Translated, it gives CASSLTGTEAFF.